Listed here is a single T cell receptor beta chain. These data are taken from a study of OX40 agonist ivuxolimab in advanced cancers. The CDR3 spans 15 residues. Trimming pared 5 bases from V and 4 bases from J, leaving 15 bases between. CDR1 is SGHRS, CDR2 YFSETQ, per germline. Assay: immunoSEQ multiplex PCR; the TCRdb copy retains only in-frame clones and omits some. The sample lists about 58,000 clones; approximately 80% were seen once. The origin of this receptor is an adult with an advanced solid tumor such as melanoma, head and neck, liver or kidney cancer. Sequenced here: CD4+ or CD8+ T cells sorted from blood, sampled in a trial of the OX40 agonist ivuxolimab. The chain links TRBV5-1 to TRBJ2-2; tentative D call: TRBD2 (6 bases). The CDR3 bases are TGCGCCAGCAGGCCGGAGGCCGGGGGCACCGGGGAGCTGTTTTTT. Protein product: CASRPEAGGTGELFF.